This entry lists 3 T cell receptor beta chains sequenced from one sample in a study of radiotherapy plus CTLA-4 blockade in lung cancer. This table comes from immunoSEQ multiplex PCR, and its TCRdb copy is limited to in-frame clones, with some not included. The data contain around 120,000 clones, roughly 74% of them singletons. Sequenced material: peripheral blood, taken from a patient treated with radiotherapy plus ipilimumab. These receptors were collected from a human donor with non-small cell lung cancer who had a partial response to radiotherapy plus ipilimumab.

The V call is TRBV5-1, the J call TRBJ2-2, with TRBD2 matching 9 bases. After removal of 4 bases from V and 4 bases from J, the junction contained 2 bases not matched to a gene. Germline values: CDR1 SGHRS, CDR2 YFSETQ. The length of the CDR3 is 14 residues. The CDR3, as DNA: TGCGCCAGCAGCGGGCGGGAGGGCACCGGGGAGCTGTTTTTT. It encodes CASSGREGTGELFF.

This chain links TRBV7-8 with TRBJ1-3; D gene unclear. The length of the CDR3 is 15 residues. V was clipped by 6 bases and J by 0 bases, with 12 bases between them. CDR1 SGHVS and CDR2 FQNEAQ come from the germline V gene. In DNA, the CDR3 is TGTGCCAGCAGTCTACAGAGTACCTCTGGAAACACCATATATTTT. Translation: CASSLQSTSGNTIYF.

The chain is built from TRBV6-1 and TRBJ1-2; TRBD1 might be the D (5 bases). This CDR3 spans 14 amino acids. CDR1 is MNHNS and CDR2 is SASEGT in the germline V gene. The V end lost 1 base, the J end lost 8 bases, and 14 bases lay between the germline ends. The CDR3 spells CASSEGTRRRGYTF. In DNA form, the CDR3 reads TGTGCCAGCAGTGAAGGGACAAGGAGACGAGGCTACACCTTC.